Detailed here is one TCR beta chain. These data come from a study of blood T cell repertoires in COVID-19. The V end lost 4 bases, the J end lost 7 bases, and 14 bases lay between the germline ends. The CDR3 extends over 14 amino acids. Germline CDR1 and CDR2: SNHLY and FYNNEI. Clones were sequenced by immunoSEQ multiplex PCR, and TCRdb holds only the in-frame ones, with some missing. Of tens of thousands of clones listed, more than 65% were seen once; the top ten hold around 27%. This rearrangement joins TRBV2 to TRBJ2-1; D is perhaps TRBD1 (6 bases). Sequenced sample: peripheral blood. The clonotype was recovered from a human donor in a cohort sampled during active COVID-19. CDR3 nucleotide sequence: TGTGCCAGCAGTGCGGACAGAGGAAGGAATGAGCAGTTCTTC. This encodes CASSADRGRNEQFF.